The 8 T cell receptor beta chains given below trace back to one sample, sequenced in a study of cytomegalovirus exposure and HLA in healthy donors. Both 60 Vbeta primers and 13 Jbeta primers went into the PCR. Profiling relied on immunoSEQ multiplex PCR, and the TCRdb table lists in-frame clones only, not all of them. This table holds roughly 150,000 clones, roughly 70% found once. Sequencing input: PBMCs. These receptors originate from a man in his sixties in good health and CMV-seronegative.

This clone was found a few times. The chain links TRBV27 to TRBJ2-2; 10 bases map to TRBD2. CDR3 length: 17 residues. Germline V gene lookup returns CDR1 MNHEY and CDR2 SMNVEV (reference sequence). V shed 8 bases, J shed 6 bases, and the junction held 15 bases outside the gene matches. The CDR3 region is CASLPLGSGRAPGELFF. The CDR3, as DNA: TGTGCCAGCCTACCTTTAGGAAGCGGGAGGGCGCCCGGGGAGCTGTTTTTT.

This rearrangement joins TRBV7-3 to TRBJ2-1; the match to TRBD1 covers 8 bases. Germline V gene lookup returns CDR1 SGHTA and CDR2 FQGTGA. CDR3 length: 16 amino acids. J gave up 0 bases and V 3 bases, and 4 bases lay outside the gene matches. This CDR3 is CASSLDRESSYNEQFF. For the CDR3, the DNA is TGTGCCAGCAGCTTGGACAGGGAAAGCTCCTACAATGAGCAGTTCTTC.

V is TRBV30 and J is TRBJ1-1; weak D call: TRBD1 (5 bases). Germline CDR1 and CDR2: GTSNPN and SVGIG (reference sequence). The CDR3 has 12 amino acids. Trimming stripped 5 bases from V and 5 bases from J, with 12 bases between. CDR3 residues: CAWAPGLTEAFF. In nucleotides, the CDR3 is TGTGCCTGGGCCCCAGGGCTAACTGAAGCTTTCTTT.

This clone was detected once. J is TRBJ2-1 and V is TRBV19; 8 nucleotides match TRBD2. V lost 4 bases, J lost 3 bases, and 8 bases stayed unmatched. The germline gives CDR1 LNHDA, CDR2 SQIVND (reference sequence). The CDR3 contains 16 residues. The CDR3 reads CASSRVAGGGYNEQFF. The CDR3 nucleotides read TGTGCCAGTAGTAGGGTGGCGGGAGGTGGCTACAATGAGCAGTTCTTC.

V is TRBV6-1 and J is TRBJ1-6, with D uncertain. Germline CDR1 MNHNS, CDR2 SASEGT. This CDR3 is 11 amino acids long. Trimming took off 2 bases at V and 11 bases at J, with 4 bases between the two ends. The CDR3 loop reads CASSEIAPLHF. The CDR3 DNA follows: TGTGCCAGCAGTGAAATCGCACCCCTCCACTTT.

The gene calls are TRBV5-1 and TRBJ2-1, with D possibly being TRBD1 (6 bases). The germline V and J ends were trimmed by 0 bases and 6 bases, with 13 bases remaining between them. This CDR3 contains 15 residues. Germline V gene data show CDR1 as SGHRS and CDR2 as YFSETQ. The CDR3 DNA reads as TGCGCCAGCAGCTTGGTGGCAGGGGAAGTCAATGAGCAGTTCTTC. Protein: CASSLVAGEVNEQFF.

In its sample, this clone was seen a few times. This chain links TRBV29-1 with TRBJ1-1; D not certain. The germline gives CDR1 SQVTM, CDR2 ANQGSEA. The ends were cut back, 4 bases at V and 10 bases at J, with 13 bases in the middle. This CDR3 is 11 amino acids long. The CDR3: CSVVTGEAAFF. The DNA for the CDR3 is TGCAGCGTTGTGACTGGTGAGGCAGCTTTCTTT.

The count of this clone is one. This chain links TRBV13 with TRBJ2-2; 14 bases agree with TRBD2. CDR3 length: 20 amino acids. With 5 bases clipped from V and 3 bases from J, the junction kept 14 bases outside the gene matches. In germline, CDR1 is PRHDT, CDR2 FYEKMQ (reference sequence). The CDR3 DNA is TGTGCCAGCAGCCCCGGGACTAGCGGGGGTTATGTGGAGTACACCGGGGAGCTGTTTTTT. This gives the protein CASSPGTSGGYVEYTGELFF.